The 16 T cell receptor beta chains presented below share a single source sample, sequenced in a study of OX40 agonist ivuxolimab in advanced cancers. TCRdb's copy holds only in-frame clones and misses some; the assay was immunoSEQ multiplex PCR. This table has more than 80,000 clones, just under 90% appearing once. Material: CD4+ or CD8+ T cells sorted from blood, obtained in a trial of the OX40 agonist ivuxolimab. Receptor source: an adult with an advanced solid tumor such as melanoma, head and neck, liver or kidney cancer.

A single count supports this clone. In DNA form, the CDR3 reads TGTGCCAGCAGTGAGGCGGTCGCGGTTGGCTACACCTTC. This gives the protein CASSEAVAVGYTF. The chain combines TRBV6-5 with TRBJ1-2; no firm D call. Germline V gene data show CDR1 as MNHEY and CDR2 as SVGAGI. V lost 5 bases, J lost 7 bases, and 14 bases lay in between. The CDR3 consists of 13 residues.

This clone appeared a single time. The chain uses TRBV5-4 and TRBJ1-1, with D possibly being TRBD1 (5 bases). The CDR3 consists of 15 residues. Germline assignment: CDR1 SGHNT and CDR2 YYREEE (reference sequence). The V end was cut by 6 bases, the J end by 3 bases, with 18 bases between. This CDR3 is CASISLGAGDTEAFF. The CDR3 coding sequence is TGTGCCAGCATATCCCTCGGGGCTGGAGACACTGAAGCTTTCTTT.

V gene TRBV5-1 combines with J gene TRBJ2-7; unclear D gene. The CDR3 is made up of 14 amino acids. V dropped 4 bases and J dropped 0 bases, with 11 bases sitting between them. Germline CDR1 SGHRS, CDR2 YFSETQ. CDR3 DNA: TGCGCCAGCAGCCTACGGACGGACTCCTACGAGCAGTACTTC. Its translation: CASSLRTDSYEQYF.

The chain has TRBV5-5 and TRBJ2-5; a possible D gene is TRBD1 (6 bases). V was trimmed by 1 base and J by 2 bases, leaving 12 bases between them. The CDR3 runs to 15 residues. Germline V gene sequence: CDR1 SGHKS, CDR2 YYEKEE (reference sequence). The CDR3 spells CASSLLGGRQETQYF. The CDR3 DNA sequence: TGTGCCAGCAGCTTGTTAGGGGGTAGGCAAGAGACCCAGTACTTC.

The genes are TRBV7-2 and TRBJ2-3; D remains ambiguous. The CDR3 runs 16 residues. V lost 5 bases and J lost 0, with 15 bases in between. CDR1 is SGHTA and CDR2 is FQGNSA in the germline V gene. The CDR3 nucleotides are TGTGCCAGCAGCCTAACGGACCAACCTAGCACAGATACGCAGTATTTT. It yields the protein CASSLTDQPSTDTQYF.

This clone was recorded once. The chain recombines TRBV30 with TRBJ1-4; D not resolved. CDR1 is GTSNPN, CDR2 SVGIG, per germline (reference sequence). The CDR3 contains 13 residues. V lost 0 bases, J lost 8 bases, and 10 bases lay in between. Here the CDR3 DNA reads TGTGCCTGGAGTGTTACAAGAGGGGAAAAACTGTTTTTT. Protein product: CAWSVTRGEKLFF. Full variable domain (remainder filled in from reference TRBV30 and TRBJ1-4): SQTIHQWPATLVQPVGSPLSLECTVEGTSNPNLYWYRQAAGRGLQLLFYSVGIGQISSEVPQNLSASRPQDRQFILSSKKLLLSDSGFYLCAWSVTRGEKLFFGSGTQLSVL.

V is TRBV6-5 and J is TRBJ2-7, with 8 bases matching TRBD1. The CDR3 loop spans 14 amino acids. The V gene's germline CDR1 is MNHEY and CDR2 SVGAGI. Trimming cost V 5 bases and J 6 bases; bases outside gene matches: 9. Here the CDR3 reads CASSPLTGGREQYF. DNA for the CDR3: TGTGCCAGCAGTCCCCTTACAGGGGGGCGCGAGCAGTACTTC.

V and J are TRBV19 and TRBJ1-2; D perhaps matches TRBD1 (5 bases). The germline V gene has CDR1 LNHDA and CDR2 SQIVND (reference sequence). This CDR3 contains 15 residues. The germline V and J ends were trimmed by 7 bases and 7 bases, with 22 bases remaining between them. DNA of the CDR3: TGTGCCAGTATGGGAAGACAGCAATCCCACCTTGGCTACACCTTC. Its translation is CASMGRQQSHLGYTF.

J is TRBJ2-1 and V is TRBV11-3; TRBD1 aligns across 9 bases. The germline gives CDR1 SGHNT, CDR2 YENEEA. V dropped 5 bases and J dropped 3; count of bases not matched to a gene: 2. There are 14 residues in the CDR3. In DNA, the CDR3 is TGTGCCAGCAGCCTGACAGGGGGCTACAATGAGCAGTTCTTC. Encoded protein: CASSLTGGYNEQFF. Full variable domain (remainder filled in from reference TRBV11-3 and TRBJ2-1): EAGVVQSPRYKIIEKKQPVAFWCNPISGHNTLYWYLQNLGQGPELLIRYENEEAVDDSQLPKDRFSAERLKGVDSTLKIQPAELGDSAVYLCASSLTGGYNEQFFGPGTRLTVL.

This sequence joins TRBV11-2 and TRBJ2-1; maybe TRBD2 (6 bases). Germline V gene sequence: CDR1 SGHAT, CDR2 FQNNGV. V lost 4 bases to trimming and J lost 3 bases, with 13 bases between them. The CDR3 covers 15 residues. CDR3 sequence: CASSSVLANYNEQFF. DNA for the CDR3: TGTGCCAGCAGCTCCGTTCTAGCGAACTACAATGAGCAGTTCTTC.

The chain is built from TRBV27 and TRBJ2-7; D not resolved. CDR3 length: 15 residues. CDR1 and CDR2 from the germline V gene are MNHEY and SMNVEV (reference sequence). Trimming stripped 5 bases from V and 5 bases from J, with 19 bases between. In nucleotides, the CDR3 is TGTGCCAGCAGTCCCCGGTTGCTCGTAGGGCACGAGCAGTACTTC. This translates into CASSPRLLVGHEQYF.

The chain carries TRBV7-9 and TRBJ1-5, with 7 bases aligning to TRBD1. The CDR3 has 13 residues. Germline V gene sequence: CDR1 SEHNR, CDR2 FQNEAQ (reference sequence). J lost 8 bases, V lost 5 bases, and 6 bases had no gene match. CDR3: CASSTDRVEPQHF. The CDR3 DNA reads TGTGCCAGCAGCACCGACAGGGTTGAGCCCCAGCATTTT.

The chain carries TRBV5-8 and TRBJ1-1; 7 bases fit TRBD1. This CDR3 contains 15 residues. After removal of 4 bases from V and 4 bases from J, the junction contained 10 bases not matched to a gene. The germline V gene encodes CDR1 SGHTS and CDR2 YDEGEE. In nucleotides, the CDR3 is TGTGCCAGCAGCCCGAACCCGGACAGGCTCACTGAAGCTTTCTTT. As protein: CASSPNPDRLTEAFF.

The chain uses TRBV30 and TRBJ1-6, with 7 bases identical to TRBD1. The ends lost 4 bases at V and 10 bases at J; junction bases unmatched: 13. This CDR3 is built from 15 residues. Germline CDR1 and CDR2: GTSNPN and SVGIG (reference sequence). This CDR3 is CAWTALGGGQSPLHF. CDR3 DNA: TGTGCCTGGACCGCCTTAGGAGGGGGCCAATCACCCCTCCACTTT.

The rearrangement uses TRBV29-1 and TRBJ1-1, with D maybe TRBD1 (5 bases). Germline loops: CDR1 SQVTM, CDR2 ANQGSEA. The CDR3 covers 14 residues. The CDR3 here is CTVMKLGTNTEAFF. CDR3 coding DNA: TGCACCGTGATGAAGCTAGGGACGAACACTGAAGCTTTCTTT.

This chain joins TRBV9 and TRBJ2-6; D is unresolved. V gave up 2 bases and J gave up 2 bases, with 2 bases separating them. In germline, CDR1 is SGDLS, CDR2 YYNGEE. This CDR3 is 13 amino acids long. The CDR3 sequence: CASSVPGANVLTF. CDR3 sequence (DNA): TGTGCCAGCAGCGTGCCTGGGGCCAACGTCCTGACTTTC. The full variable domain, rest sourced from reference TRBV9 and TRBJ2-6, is DSGVTQTPKHLITATGQRVTLRCSPRSGDLSVYWYQQSLDQGLQFLIQYYNGEERAKGNILERFSAQQFPDLHSELNLSSLELGDSALYFCASSVPGANVLTFGAGSRLTVL.